The sequence of this T cell receptor (beta chain) was determined in a study of OX40 agonist ivuxolimab in advanced cancers. Profiled with immunoSEQ multiplex PCR; TCRdb holds only in-frame clones, not every one. The sample has fewer than 70,000 clones, around 87% seen once; the top ten hold 2.5% to 3%. CDR3 size: 14 residues. In germline, CDR1 is SGHNT, CDR2 YENEEA. The J segment lost 8 bases and the V segment lost 5 bases, leaving 5 bases of the junction unmatched. Overall study results and limits: Mean expanded clone counts were higher in CD8+ than CD4+ T cells.

Remarks on this clone: Antigen specificity is unknown.

The rearrangement uses TRBV11-3 and TRBJ2-1; TRBD1 matches 11 bases. Sequences were derived from CD4+ or CD8+ T cells sorted from blood, sampled in a trial of the OX40 agonist ivuxolimab. This sequence was found in an adult with an advanced solid tumor such as melanoma, head and neck, liver or kidney cancer. The chain's CDR3 is CASSPGTGGDEQFF. DNA of the CDR3: TGTGCCAGCAGCCCCGGGACAGGGGGGGATGAGCAGTTCTTC.